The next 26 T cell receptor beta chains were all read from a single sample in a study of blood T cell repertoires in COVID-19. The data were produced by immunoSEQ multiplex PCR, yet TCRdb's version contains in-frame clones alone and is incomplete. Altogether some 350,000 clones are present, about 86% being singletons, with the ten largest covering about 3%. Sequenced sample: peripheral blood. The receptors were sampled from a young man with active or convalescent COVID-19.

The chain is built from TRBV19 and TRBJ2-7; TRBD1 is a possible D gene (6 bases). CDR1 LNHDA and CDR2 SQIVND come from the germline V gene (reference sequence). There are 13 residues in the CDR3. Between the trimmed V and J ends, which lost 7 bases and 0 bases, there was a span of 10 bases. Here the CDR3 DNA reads TGTGCCAGTAACCAGGGGCACTCCTACGAGCAGTACTTC. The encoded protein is CASNQGHSYEQYF.

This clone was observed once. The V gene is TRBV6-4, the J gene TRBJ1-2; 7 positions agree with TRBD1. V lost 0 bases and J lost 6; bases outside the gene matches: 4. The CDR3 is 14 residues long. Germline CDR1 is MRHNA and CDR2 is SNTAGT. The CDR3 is CASSDSGGVDGYTF. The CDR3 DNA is TGTGCCAGCAGTGACTCAGGGGGCGTGGATGGCTACACCTTC.

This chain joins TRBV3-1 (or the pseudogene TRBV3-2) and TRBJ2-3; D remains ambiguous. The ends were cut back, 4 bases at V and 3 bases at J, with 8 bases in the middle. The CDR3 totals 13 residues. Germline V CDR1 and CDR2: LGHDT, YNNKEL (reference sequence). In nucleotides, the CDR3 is TGTGCCAGCAGCCCCCTTGAGACAGATACGCAGTATTTT. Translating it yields CASSPLETDTQYF.

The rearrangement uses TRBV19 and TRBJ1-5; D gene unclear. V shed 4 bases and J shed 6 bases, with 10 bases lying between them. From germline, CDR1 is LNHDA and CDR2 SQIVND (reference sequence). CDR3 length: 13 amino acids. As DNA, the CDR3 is TGTGCCAGTAGTAACGGTTTTGGTCAGCCCCAGCATTTT. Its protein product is CASSNGFGQPQHF.

The CDR3 DNA reads TGTGCCAGCAACGGACAGTCCCCCTCTAACTATGGCTACACCTTC. Amino acids: CASNGQSPSNYGYTF. The chain has TRBV3-1 (or the pseudogene TRBV3-2) and TRBJ1-2; possibly TRBD1 for D (6 bases). V was shortened by 7 bases and J by 0 bases, with 15 bases between the two germline ends. The CDR3 is 15 residues long. Per germline, CDR1 LGHDT and CDR2 YNNKEL (reference sequence).

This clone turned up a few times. CDR3 sequence: CASSLEGNTEAFF. The CDR3 DNA sequence: TGTGCCAGCAGCCTCGAGGGAAACACTGAAGCTTTCTTT. The rearrangement joins TRBV3-1 (or the pseudogene TRBV3-2) to TRBJ1-1; D is undetermined. V was pared by 4 bases and J by 2 bases, with 8 bases between. CDR3 size: 13 residues. Germline V gene sequence: CDR1 LGHDT, CDR2 YNNKEL (reference sequence).

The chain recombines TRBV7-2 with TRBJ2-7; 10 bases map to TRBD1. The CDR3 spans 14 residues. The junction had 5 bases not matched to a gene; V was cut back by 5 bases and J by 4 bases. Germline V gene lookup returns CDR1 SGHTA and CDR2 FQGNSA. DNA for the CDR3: TGTGCCAGCAGCACAAGACAGGGGGCTTACGAGCAGTACTTC. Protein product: CASSTRQGAYEQYF.

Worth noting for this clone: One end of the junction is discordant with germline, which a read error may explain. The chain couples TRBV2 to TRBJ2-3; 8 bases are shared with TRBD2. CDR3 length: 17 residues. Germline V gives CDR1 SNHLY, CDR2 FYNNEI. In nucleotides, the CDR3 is TGCACAAGTGAAGGTAAAATAGCGGGATCTAGCACAGATACGCAGTATTTT. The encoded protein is CTSEGKIAGSSTDTQYF.

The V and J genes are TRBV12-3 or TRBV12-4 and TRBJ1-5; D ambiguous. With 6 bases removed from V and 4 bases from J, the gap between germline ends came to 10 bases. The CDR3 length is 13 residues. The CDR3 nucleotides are TGTGCCAGCAGGTCCTCTCTGAATCAGCCCCAGCATTTT. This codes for CASRSSLNQPQHF.

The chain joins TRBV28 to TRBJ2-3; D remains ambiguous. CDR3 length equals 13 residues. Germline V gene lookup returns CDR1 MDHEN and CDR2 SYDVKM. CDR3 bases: TGTGTCGTTGGGCTACCCGGCCCAGATACGCAGTATTTT. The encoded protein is CVVGLPGPDTQYF.

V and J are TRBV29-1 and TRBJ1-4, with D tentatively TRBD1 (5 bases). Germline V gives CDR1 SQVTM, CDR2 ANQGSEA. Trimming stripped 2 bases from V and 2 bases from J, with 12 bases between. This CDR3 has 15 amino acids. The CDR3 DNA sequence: TGCAGCGTTGAACCACTGACAGTTACTAATGAAAAACTGTTTTTT. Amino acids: CSVEPLTVTNEKLFF.

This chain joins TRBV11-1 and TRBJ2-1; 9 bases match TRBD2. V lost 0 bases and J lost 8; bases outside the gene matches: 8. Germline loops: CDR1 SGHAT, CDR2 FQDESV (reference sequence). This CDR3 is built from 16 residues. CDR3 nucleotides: TGTGCCAGCAGCTTAGCTGCCACTAGCGGGTTAGATGAGCAGTTCTTC. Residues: CASSLAATSGLDEQFF.

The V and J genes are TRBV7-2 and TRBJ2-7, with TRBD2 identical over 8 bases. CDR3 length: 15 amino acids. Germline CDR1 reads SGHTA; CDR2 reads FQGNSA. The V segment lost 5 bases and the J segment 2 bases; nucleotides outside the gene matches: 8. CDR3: CASSPGGGGTYEQYF. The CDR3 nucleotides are TGTGCCAGCAGCCCGGGGGGGGGAGGCACCTACGAGCAGTACTTC.

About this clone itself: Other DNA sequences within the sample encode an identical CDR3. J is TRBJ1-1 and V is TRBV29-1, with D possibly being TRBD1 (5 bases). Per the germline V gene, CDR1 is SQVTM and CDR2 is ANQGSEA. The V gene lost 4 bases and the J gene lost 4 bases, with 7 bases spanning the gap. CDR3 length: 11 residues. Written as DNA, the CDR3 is TGCAGCGTTGGGGGGGGCACTGAAGCTTTCTTT. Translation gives CSVGGGTEAFF.

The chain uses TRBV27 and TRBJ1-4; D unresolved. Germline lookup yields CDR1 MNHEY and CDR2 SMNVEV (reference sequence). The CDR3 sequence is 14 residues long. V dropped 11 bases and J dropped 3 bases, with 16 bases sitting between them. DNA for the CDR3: TGTGCCTCGCGCGGTGCGGCACCTAATGAAAAACTGTTTTTT. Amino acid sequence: CASRGAAPNEKLFF.

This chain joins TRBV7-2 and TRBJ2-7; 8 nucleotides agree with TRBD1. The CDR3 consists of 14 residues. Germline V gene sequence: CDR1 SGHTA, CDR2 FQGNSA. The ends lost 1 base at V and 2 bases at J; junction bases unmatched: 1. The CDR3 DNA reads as TGTGCCAGCAGCTTAGGGGACAGGCCCTACGAGCAGTACTTC. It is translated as CASSLGDRPYEQYF.

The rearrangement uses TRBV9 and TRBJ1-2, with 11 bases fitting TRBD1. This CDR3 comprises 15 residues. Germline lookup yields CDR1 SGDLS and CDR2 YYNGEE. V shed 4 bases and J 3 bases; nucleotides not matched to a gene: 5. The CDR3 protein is CASSTGQGVDYGYTF. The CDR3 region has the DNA TGTGCCAGCAGCACGGGACAGGGGGTGGACTATGGCTACACCTTC.

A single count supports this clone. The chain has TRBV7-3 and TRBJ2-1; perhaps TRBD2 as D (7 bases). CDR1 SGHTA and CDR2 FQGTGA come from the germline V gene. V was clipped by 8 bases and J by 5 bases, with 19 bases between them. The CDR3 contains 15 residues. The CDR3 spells CASSKGGAGHNEQFF. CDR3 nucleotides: TGTGCCAGCTCCAAGGGGGGAGCGGGGCACAATGAGCAGTTCTTC.

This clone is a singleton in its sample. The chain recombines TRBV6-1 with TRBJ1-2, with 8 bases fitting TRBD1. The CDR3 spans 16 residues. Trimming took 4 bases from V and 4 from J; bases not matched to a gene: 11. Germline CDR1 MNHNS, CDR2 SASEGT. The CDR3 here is CASSATDREVLYGYTF. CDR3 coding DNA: TGTGCCAGCAGTGCAACGGACAGGGAAGTTCTCTATGGCTACACCTTC.

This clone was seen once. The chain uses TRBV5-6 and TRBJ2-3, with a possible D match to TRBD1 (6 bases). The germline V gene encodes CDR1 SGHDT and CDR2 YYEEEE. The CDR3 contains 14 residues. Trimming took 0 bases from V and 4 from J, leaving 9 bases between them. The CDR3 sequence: CASSLVKGADTQYF. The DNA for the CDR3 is TGTGCCAGCAGCTTGGTAAAGGGGGCAGATACGCAGTATTTT.

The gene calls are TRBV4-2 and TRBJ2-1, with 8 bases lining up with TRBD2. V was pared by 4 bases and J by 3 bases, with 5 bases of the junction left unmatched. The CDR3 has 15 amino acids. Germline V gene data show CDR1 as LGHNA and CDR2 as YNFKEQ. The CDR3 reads CASSLSGTGYNEQFF. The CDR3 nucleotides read TGTGCCAGCAGCCTTAGCGGGACGGGCTACAATGAGCAGTTCTTC.

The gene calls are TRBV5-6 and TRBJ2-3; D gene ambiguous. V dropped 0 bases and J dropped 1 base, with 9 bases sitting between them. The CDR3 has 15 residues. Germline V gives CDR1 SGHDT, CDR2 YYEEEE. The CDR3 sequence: CASSLVRVRTDTQYF. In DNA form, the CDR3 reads TGTGCCAGCAGCTTGGTACGAGTTCGCACAGATACGCAGTATTTT.

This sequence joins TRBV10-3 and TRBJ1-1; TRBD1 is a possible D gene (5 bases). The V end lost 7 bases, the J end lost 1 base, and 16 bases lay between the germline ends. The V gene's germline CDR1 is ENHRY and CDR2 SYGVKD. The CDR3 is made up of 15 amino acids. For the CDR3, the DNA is TGTGCCATCACCCAGGGTTTGGAAGGGAACACTGAAGCTTTCTTT. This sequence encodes CAITQGLEGNTEAFF.

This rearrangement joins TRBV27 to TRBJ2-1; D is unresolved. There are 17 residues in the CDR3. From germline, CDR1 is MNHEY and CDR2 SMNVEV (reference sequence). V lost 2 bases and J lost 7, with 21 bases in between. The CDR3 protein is CASSLKPSSVGQNEQFF. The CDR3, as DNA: TGTGCCAGCAGTTTAAAGCCCTCGTCGGTTGGTCAAAATGAGCAGTTCTTC.

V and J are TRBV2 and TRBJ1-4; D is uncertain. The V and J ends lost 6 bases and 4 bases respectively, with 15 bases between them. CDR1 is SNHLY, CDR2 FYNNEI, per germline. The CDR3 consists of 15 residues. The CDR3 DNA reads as TGTGCCAGCAGCCTTCAAACGGGAAATAATGAAAAACTGTTTTTT. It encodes CASSLQTGNNEKLFF.

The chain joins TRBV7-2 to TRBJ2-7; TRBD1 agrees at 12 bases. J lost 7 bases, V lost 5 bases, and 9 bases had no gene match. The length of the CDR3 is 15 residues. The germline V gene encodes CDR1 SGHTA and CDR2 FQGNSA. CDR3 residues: CASSTQGQGAGEQYF. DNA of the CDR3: TGTGCCAGCAGCACCCAGGGACAGGGGGCGGGTGAGCAGTACTTC.